This entry is about one TCR beta chain. Its antigen remains unknown. Negative isolation yielded CD8+ and CD4+ T cells; FACS enriched TEMRA cells. Reverse transcription of about 0.45 to 1 ug RNA was carried out with random hexamers. TCRdb reprocessed the immunoSEQ multiplex PCR reads with MiXCR, giving one entry per CDR3 protein. This table has 170,000 or so distinct CDR3 sequences, 95% to 97% appearing once. The data originate from a study of CD8 T cells in Susac syndrome. Overall study: Among the Susac syndrome patients sequenced, about 6 had active disease and eight or nine were in remission.

Points from the study as a whole: None of the CD4+ T cell repertoires in Susac syndrome showed clonal expansion.

The CDR3 consists of 13 residues. CDR1 MDHEN and CDR2 SYDVKM come from the germline V gene. Trimming took 5 bases from V and 12 from J, leaving 17 bases between them. The chain has TRBV28 and TRBJ2-4; maybe TRBD1 (5 bases). Sequencing used CD4+ T cells from PBMCs. The clonotype originates from a human donor with Susac syndrome. The CDR3 sequence: CASSHRTGQGQYF. The CDR3 DNA is TGTGCCAGCAGTCATCGGACGGGTCAGGGTCAGTACTTC.